These 21 T cell receptor beta chains originate from one sample sequenced in a study of blood T cells in healthy people across ages. The second PCR ran roughly 6 to 11 cycles with a sample-barcoded 5' primer and J-beta primers. TCRdb reprocessed the 5' RACE reads with MiXCR, giving one entry per CDR3 protein. The sample holds roughly 790,000 distinct CDR3 sequences, roughly 44% seen once. The specimen sequenced was blood. The receptor set was obtained from a woman aged 55-69 years in good health.

The CDR3 is CASSLQDREGQAFF. CDR3 nucleotide sequence: TGTGCCAGCAGCTTACAGGACAGGGAGGGACAAGCTTTCTTT. The V call is TRBV7-9, the J call TRBJ1-1; TRBD1 matches 8 bases. V shed 2 bases, J shed 9 bases, and the junction held 8 bases outside the gene matches. The CDR3 totals 14 residues. Germline-derived CDR1 and CDR2 are SEHNR and FQNEAQ (reference sequence).

This clonotype showed up just a few times. The chain links TRBV29-1 to TRBJ1-1; TRBD1 matches at 8 bases. CDR1 SQVTM and CDR2 ANQGSEA come from the germline V gene. This CDR3 contains 14 residues. J lost 2 bases, V lost 4 bases, and 6 bases had no gene match. The CDR3 is CSVARDRRNTEAFF. Written as DNA, the CDR3 is TGCAGCGTTGCCCGGGACAGGAGAAACACTGAAGCTTTCTTT.

The chain is built from TRBV6-6 and TRBJ1-6, with 7 bases identical to TRBD1. CDR3 length equals 16 residues. CDR1 MNHNY and CDR2 SVGAGI come from the germline V gene (reference sequence). J lost 8 bases, V lost 5 bases, and 12 bases had no gene match. The CDR3 bases are TGTGCCAGCAGTAGGGGGCGCGGGACGGGGGATTCACCCCTCCACTTT. Encoded protein: CASSRGRGTGDSPLHF.

The rearrangement joins TRBV20-1 to TRBJ1-3, with unresolved D. Germline values: CDR1 DFQATT, CDR2 SNEGSKA (reference sequence). The CDR3 length is 14 residues. V was trimmed by 4 bases and J by 0 bases, leaving 10 bases between them. The CDR3 nucleotides are TGCAGTGCTACGGACGGTCCCTCTGGAAACACCATATATTTT. Its protein is CSATDGPSGNTIYF.

The chain joins TRBV6-2 or TRBV6-3 to TRBJ2-7; TRBD1 is a possible D gene (5 bases). Germline V lookup: CDR1 MNHEY, CDR2 SVGEGT. The ends were cut back, 2 bases at V and 2 bases at J, with 13 bases in the middle. CDR3 size: 15 residues. CDR3 amino acids: CASSYPDRAPYEQYF. The DNA for the CDR3 is TGTGCCAGCAGTTACCCCGACAGAGCCCCCTACGAGCAGTACTTC.

The chain is built from TRBV7-9 and TRBJ2-3; tentatively, D is TRBD1 or TRBD2 (5 bases each). V was shortened by 5 bases and J by 3 bases, with 24 bases between the two germline ends. The CDR3 loop spans 18 amino acids. The V gene's germline CDR1 is SEHNR and CDR2 FQNEAQ (reference sequence). CDR3 in amino acids: CASSHGRWGGSGTDTQYF. The DNA for the CDR3 is TGTGCCAGCAGCCATGGGCGGTGGGGCGGGTCAGGAACAGATACGCAGTATTTT.

The genes are TRBV9 and TRBJ2-3, with D perhaps assigned TRBD1 or TRBD2 (5 bases each). This CDR3 region has 15 residues. Trimming shortened V by 4 bases and J by 3 bases, and 15 bases separated the two germline ends. Germline V CDR1 and CDR2: SGDLS, YYNGEE. Written as DNA, the CDR3 is TGTGCCAGCAGCTCTCGCTTCGGGGCAACAGATACGCAGTATTTT. Residues: CASSSRFGATDTQYF.

The chain uses TRBV27 and TRBJ2-3, with 8 bases matching TRBD2. Per germline, CDR1 MNHEY and CDR2 SMNVEV (reference sequence). Germline trimming cut 6 bases from V and 2 bases from J; bases unmatched to any gene: 10. The CDR3 consists of 16 residues. The CDR3 nucleotides are TGTGCCAGCAGCCCAGATAGCGGGGACTTCACAGATACGCAGTATTTT. Translating it yields CASSPDSGDFTDTQYF.

This sequence joins TRBV4-3 and TRBJ2-5, with 8 bases identical to TRBD2. The length of the CDR3 is 16 residues. The ends lost 11 bases at V and 5 bases at J; junction bases unmatched: 19. Per germline, CDR1 LGHNA and CDR2 YSLEER. The CDR3 region has the DNA TGCGCCGGCAAGACCCGACTAAGCGGGAGTGGTGAGACCCAGTACTTC. Its protein is CAGKTRLSGSGETQYF.

The V gene is TRBV7-2, the J gene TRBJ2-3, with D maybe TRBD1 (6 bases). The V end was cut by 4 bases, the J end by 4 bases, with 21 bases between. Germline CDR1 is SGHTA and CDR2 is FQGNSA. The CDR3 is 17 amino acids. CDR3 nucleotide sequence: TGTGCCAGCAGCTACCCCAGGGGAGCAGCAGTGGCAGATACGCAGTATTTT. It translates to CASSYPRGAAVADTQYF.

This clonotype was counted only a few times. The rearrangement uses TRBV20-1 and TRBJ2-3, with 7 bases identical to TRBD2. Germline-derived CDR1 and CDR2 are DFQATT and SNEGSKA (reference sequence). The CDR3 is 15 residues long. Unmatched junction bases numbered 12, after V lost 8 bases and J lost 1 base. The CDR3 sequence: CSPGGSIGGTDTQYF. For the CDR3, the DNA is TGCAGTCCCGGGGGGTCAATTGGAGGCACAGATACGCAGTATTTT.

The J gene is TRBJ2-6, the V gene TRBV6-5; D is perhaps TRBD2 (6 bases). Germline V gene data show CDR1 as MNHEY and CDR2 as SVGAGI. The CDR3 totals 21 residues. Trimming pared 2 bases from V and 0 bases from J, leaving 23 bases between. The DNA for the CDR3 is TGTGCCAGCAGTTACCGACCCTGGGGGGAGACTCGAAACTCTGGGGCCAACGTCCTGACTTTC. It encodes CASSYRPWGETRNSGANVLTF.

The J gene is TRBJ2-7, the V gene TRBV20-1; 14 positions match TRBD2. The CDR3 has 18 residues. V gave up 5 bases and J gave up 7 bases; unmatched junction bases: 19. Germline lookup yields CDR1 DFQATT and CDR2 SNEGSKA (reference sequence). The CDR3 sequence: CSASSFRGLAGESSEQYF. The CDR3 coding sequence is TGCAGTGCTTCTTCCTTCAGGGGACTAGCGGGAGAGTCTAGTGAGCAGTACTTC.

The chain couples TRBV7-2 to TRBJ2-2; D uncertain. The ends were cut back, 5 bases at V and 1 base at J, with 8 bases in the middle. Germline loops: CDR1 SGHTA, CDR2 FQGNSA. The CDR3 is 14 residues long. The CDR3 region has the DNA TGTGCCAGCAGCCCTCAAGGGAACACCGGGGAGCTGTTTTTT. It specifies CASSPQGNTGELFF.

This sequence joins TRBV5-1 and TRBJ2-3; 8 bases match TRBD2. CDR1 is SGHRS and CDR2 is YFSETQ in the germline V gene. V was pared by 3 bases and J by 2 bases, with 11 bases of the junction left unmatched. The CDR3 covers 17 residues. CDR3 DNA: TGCGCCAGCAGCTCGGCCAGTGGACTAGCCGTCACAGATACGCAGTATTTT. Translating gives CASSSASGLAVTDTQYF.

This clonotype was seen more than once but under ten times. The V call is TRBV3-1, the J call TRBJ1-2, with D hard to call. The CDR3 consists of 13 residues. Germline-derived CDR1 and CDR2 are LGHDT and YNNKEL (reference sequence). V lost 1 base and J 8 bases, leaving 11 bases between the germline ends. CDR3 in amino acids: CASSQGQGIGYTF. The CDR3 DNA reads as TGTGCCAGCAGCCAAGGCCAAGGTATAGGCTACACCTTC.

To note about this clonotype: A read error may be the cause here, since a much bigger clone is one base away. The chain has TRBV29-1 and TRBJ2-3; D is ambiguous. Per the germline V gene, CDR1 is SQVTM and CDR2 is ANQGSEA. CDR3 length: 13 residues. CDR3 protein: CSVLVTNEDMQYF. DNA for the CDR3: TGCAGCGTTCTGGTTACCAACGAGGATATGCAGTATTTT.

This clonotype showed up just a few times. CDR3 bases: TGTGCCAGCAGTGAAGCCCAGGGACGGGAAAAACTGTTTTTT. It translates to CASSEAQGREKLFF. This chain links TRBV2 with TRBJ1-4, with a weak D call TRBD1 (5 bases). Germline CDR1 and CDR2: SNHLY and FYNNEI. The length of the CDR3 is 14 residues. Trimming removed 0 bases from V and 8 bases from J, with 10 bases in between.

The chain combines TRBV4-2 with TRBJ1-1; the D gene is possibly TRBD1 (6 bases). The V end lost 1 base, the J end lost 1 base, and 13 bases lay between the germline ends. CDR1 and CDR2 (germline): LGHNA, YNFKEQ. The CDR3 loop spans 16 amino acids. Here the CDR3 reads CASSQALDRKNTEAFF. DNA of the CDR3: TGTGCCAGCAGCCAAGCCTTAGACAGGAAGAACACTGAAGCTTTCTTT.

Only a few counts were recorded for this clonotype. The rearrangement joins TRBV7-2 to TRBJ2-1, with TRBD2 matching over 7 bases. J lost 9 bases, V lost 2 bases, and 1 base had no gene match. The CDR3 extends over 12 amino acids. CDR1 SGHTA and CDR2 FQGNSA come from the germline V gene. The CDR3, as DNA: TGTGCCAGCAGCTTAAGGACTAGTGAGCAGTTCTTC. It specifies CASSLRTSEQFF.

The chain is built from TRBV7-3 and TRBJ2-4; unclear D gene. The CDR3 sequence is 13 residues long. Germline V gene lookup returns CDR1 SGHTA and CDR2 FQGTGA. Trimming shortened V by 1 base and J by 7 bases, and 8 bases separated the two germline ends. The CDR3 DNA reads TGTGCCAGCAGCTTAATCCCAGCCAACATTCAGTACTTC. It is translated as CASSLIPANIQYF.